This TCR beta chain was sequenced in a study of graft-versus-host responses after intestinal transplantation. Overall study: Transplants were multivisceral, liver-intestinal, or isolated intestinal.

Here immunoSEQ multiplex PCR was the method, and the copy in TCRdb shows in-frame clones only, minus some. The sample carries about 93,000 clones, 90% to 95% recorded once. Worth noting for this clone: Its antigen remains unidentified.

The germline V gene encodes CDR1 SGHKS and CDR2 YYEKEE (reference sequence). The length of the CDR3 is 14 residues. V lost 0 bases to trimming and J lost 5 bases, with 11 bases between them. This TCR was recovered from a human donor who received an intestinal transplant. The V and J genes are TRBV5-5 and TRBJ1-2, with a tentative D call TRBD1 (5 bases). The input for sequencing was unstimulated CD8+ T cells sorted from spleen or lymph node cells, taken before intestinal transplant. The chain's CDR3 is CASSLAQGLYGYTF. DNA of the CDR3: TGTGCCAGCAGCTTGGCCCAGGGCCTGTATGGCTACACCTTC.